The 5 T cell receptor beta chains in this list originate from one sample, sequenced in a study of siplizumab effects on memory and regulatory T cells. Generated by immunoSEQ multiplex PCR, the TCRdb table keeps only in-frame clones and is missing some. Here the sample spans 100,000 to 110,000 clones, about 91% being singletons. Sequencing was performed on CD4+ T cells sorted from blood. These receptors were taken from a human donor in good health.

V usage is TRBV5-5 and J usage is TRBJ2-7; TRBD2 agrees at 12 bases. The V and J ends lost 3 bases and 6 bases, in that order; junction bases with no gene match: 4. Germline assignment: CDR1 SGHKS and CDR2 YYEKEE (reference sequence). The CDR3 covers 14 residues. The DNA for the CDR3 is TGTGCCAGCAGCTGGTGGACTAGCGGGGTCGAGCAGTACTTC. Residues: CASSWWTSGVEQYF. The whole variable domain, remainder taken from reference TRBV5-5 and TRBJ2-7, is DAGVTQSPTHLIKTRGQQVTLRCSPISGHKSVSWYQQVLGQGPQFIFQYYEKEERGRGNFPDRFSARQFPNYSSELNVNALLLGDSALYLCASSWWTSGVEQYFGPGTRLTVT.

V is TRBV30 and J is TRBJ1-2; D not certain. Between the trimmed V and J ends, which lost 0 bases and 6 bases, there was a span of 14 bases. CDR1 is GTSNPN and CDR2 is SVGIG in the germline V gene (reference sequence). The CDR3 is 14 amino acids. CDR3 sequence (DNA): TGTGCCTGGAGTGTGTGGGCGGGAGGTCATGGCTACACCTTC. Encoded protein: CAWSVWAGGHGYTF.

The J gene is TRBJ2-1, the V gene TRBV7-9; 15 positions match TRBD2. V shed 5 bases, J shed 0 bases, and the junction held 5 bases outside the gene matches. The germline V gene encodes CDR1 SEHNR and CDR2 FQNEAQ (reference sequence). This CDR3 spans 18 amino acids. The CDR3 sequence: CASSPGLAGGSSYNEQFF. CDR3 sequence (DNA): TGTGCCAGCAGCCCCGGACTAGCGGGGGGGAGCTCCTACAATGAGCAGTTCTTC.

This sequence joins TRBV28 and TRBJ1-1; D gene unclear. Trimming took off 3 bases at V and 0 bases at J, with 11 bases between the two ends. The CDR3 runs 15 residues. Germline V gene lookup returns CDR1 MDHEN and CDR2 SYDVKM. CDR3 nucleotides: TGTGCCAGCAGTTTTTCTCCGCCCATGAACACTGAAGCTTTCTTT. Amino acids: CASSFSPPMNTEAFF.

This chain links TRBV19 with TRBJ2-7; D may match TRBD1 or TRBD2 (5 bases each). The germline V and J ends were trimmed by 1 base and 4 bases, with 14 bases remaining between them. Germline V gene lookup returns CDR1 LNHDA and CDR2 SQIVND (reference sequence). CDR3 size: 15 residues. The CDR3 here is CASSIGSGTVYEQYF. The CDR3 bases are TGTGCCAGTAGTATAGGTTCTGGGACGGTATACGAGCAGTACTTC.